The 20 T cell receptor beta chains reported below all come from one sample, sequenced in a study of blood T cell repertoires in COVID-19. Sequencing was performed with immunoSEQ multiplex PCR; in TCRdb, only in-frame clones are kept and a portion is missing. The table records hundreds of thousands of clones, about 86% of them present only once. The sequencing sample was made of peripheral blood. The receptors were sampled from an older man with acute or convalescent COVID-19.

The V gene is TRBV29-1, the J gene TRBJ1-2; possibly TRBD1 for D (6 bases). This CDR3 spans 13 amino acids. Germline CDR1 is SQVTM and CDR2 is ANQGSEA. Trimming pared 6 bases from V and 4 bases from J, leaving 15 bases between. CDR3 sequence: CSVDDRNPYGYTF. As DNA, the CDR3 is TGCAGCGTGGATGACAGGAATCCCTATGGCTACACCTTC. Together with reference TRBV29-1 and TRBJ1-2, the CDR3 gives the full variable domain: SAVISQKPSRDICQRGTSLTIQCQVDSQVTMMFWYRQQPGQSLTLIATANQGSEATYESGFVIDKFPISRPNLTFSTLTVSNMSPEDSSIYLCSVDDRNPYGYTFGSGTRLTVV.

The chain couples TRBV9 to TRBJ2-1; 8 bases are a match to TRBD1. Trimming cost V 4 bases and J 9 bases; bases outside gene matches: 9. The CDR3 length is 14 residues. Looked up from germline, CDR1 is SGDLS and CDR2 is YYNGEE. The CDR3 nucleotides read TGTGCCAGCAGCTCACACACAGGGGGTCTTGAGCAGTTCTTC. Its protein product is CASSSHTGGLEQFF.

This chain links TRBV6-5 with TRBJ1-2; D unclear. The V and J ends lost 10 bases and 8 bases respectively, with 14 bases between them. Germline CDR1 reads MNHEY; CDR2 reads SVGAGI. The CDR3 runs 11 residues. CDR3 sequence reads: CANTGNPGYTF. CDR3 DNA sequence: TGTGCCAACACGGGGAATCCCGGCTACACCTTC.

The chain recombines TRBV12-5 with TRBJ2-5; the match to TRBD2 covers 12 bases. Germline V gene data show CDR1 as LGHNT and CDR2 as FRNRAP. Germline trimming cut 4 bases from V and 2 bases from J; bases unmatched to any gene: 5. The CDR3 is 16 amino acids. CDR3 nucleotide sequence: TGTGCTAGTGGTTCCCGACTAGCGGGGGATCAAGAGACCCAGTACTTC. It translates to CASGSRLAGDQETQYF.

This clone was seen a single time. The chain carries TRBV11-2 and TRBJ1-2; D might be TRBD1 (6 bases). Germline CDR1 reads SGHAT; CDR2 reads FQNNGV. V was trimmed by 2 bases and J by 2 bases, leaving 9 bases between them. The CDR3 is made up of 14 amino acids. The CDR3 spells CASSLNRANYGYTF. The CDR3 DNA follows: TGTGCCAGCAGCTTAAACAGGGCGAACTATGGCTACACCTTC.

The chain uses TRBV2 and TRBJ1-5; weak D call: TRBD1 (6 bases). The CDR3 loop spans 14 amino acids. Germline CDR1 reads SNHLY; CDR2 reads FYNNEI. V gave up 7 bases and J gave up 0 bases, with 10 bases separating them. CDR3 nucleotide sequence: TGTGCCAGCAACTCAGGGGCTAGCAATCAGCCCCAGCATTTT. Amino acid sequence: CASNSGASNQPQHF.

This sequence joins TRBV28 and TRBJ1-2; tentative D call: TRBD1 (6 bases). Germline values: CDR1 MDHEN, CDR2 SYDVKM. This CDR3 region has 15 residues. Trimming took off 5 bases at V and 7 bases at J, with 20 bases between the two ends. The CDR3 DNA reads TGTGCCAGCAGTCGCGTCAGGGGAGAAAGTAGTGGCTACACCTTC. Translation: CASSRVRGESSGYTF.

As concerns this clone: At the DNA level, this CDR3 is encoded by other sequences in the same sample as well. The CDR3 region is CASTLSGANVLTF. In DNA, the CDR3 is TGTGCCAGCACCCTCTCTGGGGCCAACGTCCTGACTTTC. The rearrangement uses TRBV6-5 and TRBJ2-6; D ambiguous. Trimming shortened V by 7 bases and J by 0 bases, and 4 bases separated the two germline ends. Germline CDR1 reads MNHEY; CDR2 reads SVGAGI. The CDR3 covers 13 residues.

This clone was recorded a few times. The rearrangement joins TRBV29-1 to TRBJ2-7; TRBD2 matches at 10 bases. V lost 3 bases and J lost 2; bases outside the gene matches: 10. The germline V gene encodes CDR1 SQVTM and CDR2 ANQGSEA. This CDR3 is built from 16 residues. CDR3 sequence: CSVDGGLAGDPYEQYF. CDR3 DNA sequence: TGCAGCGTTGATGGAGGGCTAGCGGGAGATCCCTACGAGCAGTACTTC.

There are a few counts of this clone. The rearrangement joins TRBV2 to TRBJ2-3, with D tentatively TRBD2 (6 bases). V was clipped by 6 bases and J by 4 bases, with 14 bases between them. CDR1 and CDR2 from the germline V gene are SNHLY and FYNNEI. The CDR3 is made up of 14 amino acids. The CDR3 sequence: CASRRDFIADTQYF. The CDR3 DNA sequence: TGTGCCAGCAGGAGGGACTTCATCGCAGATACGCAGTATTTT.

This chain joins TRBV7-2 and TRBJ2-5; D is undetermined. The CDR3 is 13 residues long. V shed 2 bases and J shed 1 base, with 5 bases lying between them. The germline CDR1 and CDR2 sequences are SGHTA and FQGNSA. The CDR3 nucleotides are TGTGCCAGCAGCTTACCTGTCCAAGAGACCCAGTACTTC. It yields the protein CASSLPVQETQYF.

The chain links TRBV5-1 to TRBJ2-1; D may be TRBD2 (5 bases). Trimming took 0 bases from V and 4 from J, leaving 14 bases between them. This CDR3 spans 16 amino acids. Germline V lookup: CDR1 SGHRS, CDR2 YFSETQ. This chain's CDR3 is CASSLVGSATYNEQFF. For the CDR3, the DNA is TGCGCCAGCAGCTTGGTTGGTAGCGCAACGTACAATGAGCAGTTCTTC.

The chain carries TRBV29-1 and TRBJ2-5; the D gene is possibly TRBD2 (6 bases). The length of the CDR3 is 13 residues. With 3 bases removed from V and 2 bases from J, the gap between germline ends came to 10 bases. Germline V lookup: CDR1 SQVTM, CDR2 ANQGSEA. CDR3 residues: CSVDLAPQETQYF. The CDR3 DNA sequence: TGCAGCGTTGATCTAGCGCCGCAAGAGACCCAGTACTTC.

This chain's CDR3 is CANTWTQTTYEQYF. The DNA of the CDR3 is TGTGCCAATACTTGGACACAAACCACCTACGAGCAGTACTTC. The genes are TRBV3-1 (or the pseudogene TRBV3-2) and TRBJ2-7, with D possibly TRBD1 on 5 matching bases. This CDR3 spans 14 amino acids. Trimming pared 10 bases from V and 2 bases from J, leaving 18 bases between. Germline values: CDR1 LGHDT, CDR2 YNNKEL (reference sequence).

This sequence joins TRBV27 and TRBJ2-3; no clear D gene. V gave up 2 bases and J gave up 2 bases, with 8 bases separating them. Looked up from germline, CDR1 is MNHEY and CDR2 is SMNVEV (reference sequence). CDR3 length: 14 residues. In nucleotides, the CDR3 is TGTGCCAGCAGTTTACAGGCAGCCACAGATACGCAGTATTTT. Residues: CASSLQAATDTQYF.

This clone was detected once. CDR3 residues: CASSPPRTAPHEQYF. For the CDR3, the DNA is TGTGCCAGCAGCCCCCCCCGGACTGCCCCCCACGAGCAGTACTTC. The chain recombines TRBV28 with TRBJ2-7, with D perhaps TRBD2 (5 bases). CDR1 and CDR2 (germline): MDHEN, SYDVKM. The CDR3 runs to 15 residues. V lost 6 bases to trimming and J lost 5 bases, with 20 bases between them.

The chain uses TRBV18 and TRBJ2-1; 10 bases align to TRBD2. The germline CDR1 and CDR2 sequences are KGHSH and LQKENI. The CDR3 covers 16 residues. J gave up 6 bases and V 4 bases, and 9 bases lay outside the gene matches. The CDR3 coding sequence is TGTGCCAGCTCACACTCAACTAGCGGGGTCGCCAATGAGCAGTTCTTC. This translates into CASSHSTSGVANEQFF.

V is TRBV5-4 and J is TRBJ2-7; D is uncertain. Germline V CDR1 and CDR2: SGHNT, YYREEE (reference sequence). The CDR3 runs 14 residues. Trimming took off 1 base at V and 6 bases at J, with 14 bases between the two ends. The CDR3 sequence: CASSLKSRPFEQYF. CDR3 DNA sequence: TGTGCCAGCAGCTTGAAATCTAGACCGTTCGAGCAGTACTTC.

The V gene is TRBV3-1 (or the pseudogene TRBV3-2), the J gene TRBJ2-7; 8 bases are shared with TRBD2. Germline loops: CDR1 LGHDT, CDR2 YNNKEL (reference sequence). The CDR3 length is 15 residues. Germline trimming cut 0 bases from V and 7 bases from J; bases unmatched to any gene: 8. The CDR3: CASSQDRGGGGEQYF. The DNA for the CDR3 is TGTGCCAGCAGCCAAGATCGGGGGGGAGGAGGAGAGCAGTACTTC.

This clone occurred once. The chain joins TRBV19 to TRBJ2-7; the match to TRBD1 covers 8 bases. Germline-derived CDR1 and CDR2 are LNHDA and SQIVND (reference sequence). V shed 5 bases, J shed 4 bases, and the junction held 13 bases outside the gene matches. The CDR3 has 16 residues. The DNA for the CDR3 is TGTGCCAGTAGTCACAGTCGGACAGGGTATGGATACGAGCAGTACTTC. It specifies CASSHSRTGYGYEQYF.